This is a list of T cell receptor beta chains from one sample in a study of cytomegalovirus exposure and HLA in healthy donors. Profiling relied on immunoSEQ multiplex PCR, and the TCRdb table lists in-frame clones only, not all of them. The sample includes fewer than 150,000 clones, 55% to 75% of them seen just once. The sample was PBMCs. These receptor sequences come from a woman aged 35 to 49 in good health and CMV-seropositive. Each CDR3 is given with its conserved first and last residue. D genes are given only for firm matches. Expanded clones are given a class, and other clones once, few, many or no size at all.

>TRBJ2-2|TRBD1|TRBV6-1|NA
CASQGQGRIGELFF
TGTGCCAGCCAAGGACAGGGAAGGATTGGGGAGCTGTTTTTT
>TRBJ1-2|NA|TRBV7-9|NA
CASSFLSAGEDGYTF
TGTGCCAGCAGCTTCTTGTCGGCAGGGGAAGACGGCTACACCTTC
>TRBJ2-5|NA|TRBV5-5|NA
CASSYTMETQYF
TGTGCCAGCAGCTACACAATGGAGACCCAGTACTTC
>TRBJ1-4|NA|TRBV9|NA
CASSATGTNEKLFF
TGTGCCAGCAGCGCGACAGGAACTAATGAAAAACTGTTTTTT
>TRBJ1-4|NA|TRBV19|NA
CASSVRARGDNEKLFF
TGTGCCAGTAGTGTAAGGGCCCGGGGTGATAATGAAAAACTGTTTTTT
>TRBJ2-1|NA|TRBV2|NA
CASSVGSDSYNEQFF
TGTGCCAGCAGTGTAGGTAGCGACTCCTACAATGAGCAGTTCTTC
>TRBJ1-5|NA|TRBV6-1|NA
CASEDSPNQPQHF
TGTGCCAGCGAGGACAGCCCGAATCAGCCCCAGCATTTT
>TRBJ1-5|NA|TRBV5-6|NA
CASSSLGGEDQPQHF
TGTGCCAGCAGCTCCCTCGGAGGGGAGGATCAGCCCCAGCATTTT
>TRBJ1-2|NA|TRBV25-1|NA
CASSNREIFYGYTF
TGTGCCAGCAGTAACAGGGAGATCTTCTATGGCTACACCTTC
>TRBJ2-5|TRBD2|TRBV9|NA
CASSVASGGSHETQYF
TGTGCCAGCAGCGTAGCTAGCGGGGGGTCGCACGAGACCCAGTACTTC
>TRBJ1-1|TRBD1|TRBV19|NA
CASSPGQYLPEAFF
TGTGCCAGTAGTCCGGGACAGTATCTACCGGAAGCTTTCTTT
>TRBJ2-2|NA|TRBV6-6|few
CASSTGGAGELFF
TGTGCCAGCAGTACAGGGGGGGCCGGGGAGCTGTTTTTT
>TRBJ2-3|NA|TRBV6-5|NA
CASSQGGEAQYF
TGTGCCAGCAGTCAGGGCGGGGAGGCGCAGTATTTT
>TRBJ1-1|NA|TRBV19|NA
CASGGLGTEAFF
TGTGCCAGTGGGGGGTTAGGCACTGAAGCTTTCTTT
>TRBJ1-1|NA|TRBV5-6|NA
CASSLVPTGTEAFF
TGTGCCAGCAGCTTGGTCCCGACTGGCACTGAAGCTTTCTTT